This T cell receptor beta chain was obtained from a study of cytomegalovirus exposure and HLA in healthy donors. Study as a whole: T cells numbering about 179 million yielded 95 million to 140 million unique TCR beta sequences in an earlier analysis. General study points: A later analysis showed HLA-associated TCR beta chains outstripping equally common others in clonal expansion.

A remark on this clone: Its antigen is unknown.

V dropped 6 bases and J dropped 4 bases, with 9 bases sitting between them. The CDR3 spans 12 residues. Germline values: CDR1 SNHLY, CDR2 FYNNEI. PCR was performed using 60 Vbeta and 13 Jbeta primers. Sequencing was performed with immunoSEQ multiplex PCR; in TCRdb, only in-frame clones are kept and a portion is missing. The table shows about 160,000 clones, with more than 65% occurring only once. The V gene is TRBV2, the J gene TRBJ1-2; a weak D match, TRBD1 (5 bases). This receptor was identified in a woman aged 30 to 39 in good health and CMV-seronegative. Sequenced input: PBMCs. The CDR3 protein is CASSDSSYGYTF. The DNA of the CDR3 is TGTGCCAGCAGCGACAGCTCCTATGGCTACACCTTC.